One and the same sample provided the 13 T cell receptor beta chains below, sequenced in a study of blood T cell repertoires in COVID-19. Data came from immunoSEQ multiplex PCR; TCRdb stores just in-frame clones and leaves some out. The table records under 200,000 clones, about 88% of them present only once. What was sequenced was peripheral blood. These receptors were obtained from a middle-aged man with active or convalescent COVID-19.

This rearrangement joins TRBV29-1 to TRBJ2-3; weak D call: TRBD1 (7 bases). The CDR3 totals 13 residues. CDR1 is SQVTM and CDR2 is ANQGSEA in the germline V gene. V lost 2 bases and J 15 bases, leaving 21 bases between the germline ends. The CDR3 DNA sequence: TGCAGCGTTGAACTCTCCCCGGGGGACAGTCGATATTTT. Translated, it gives CSVELSPGDSRYF.

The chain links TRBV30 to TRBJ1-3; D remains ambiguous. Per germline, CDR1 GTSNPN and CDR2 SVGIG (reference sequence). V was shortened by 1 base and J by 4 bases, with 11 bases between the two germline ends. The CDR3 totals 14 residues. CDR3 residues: CAWSGAMKGNTIYF. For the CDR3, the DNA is TGTGCCTGGAGTGGGGCCATGAAGGGAAACACCATATATTTT.

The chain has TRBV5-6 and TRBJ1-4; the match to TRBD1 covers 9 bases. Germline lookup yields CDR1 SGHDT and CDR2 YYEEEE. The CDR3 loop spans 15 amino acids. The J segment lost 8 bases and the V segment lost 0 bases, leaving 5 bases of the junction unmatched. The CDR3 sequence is CASSLVGTGNEKLFF. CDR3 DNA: TGTGCCAGCAGCTTGGTGGGGACAGGGAACGAAAAACTGTTTTTT.

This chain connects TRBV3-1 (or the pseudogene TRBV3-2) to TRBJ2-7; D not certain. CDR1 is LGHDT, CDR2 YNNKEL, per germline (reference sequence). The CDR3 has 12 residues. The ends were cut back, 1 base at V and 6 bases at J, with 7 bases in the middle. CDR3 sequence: CASSQVDTEQYF. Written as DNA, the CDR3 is TGTGCCAGCAGCCAAGTAGATACCGAGCAGTACTTC.

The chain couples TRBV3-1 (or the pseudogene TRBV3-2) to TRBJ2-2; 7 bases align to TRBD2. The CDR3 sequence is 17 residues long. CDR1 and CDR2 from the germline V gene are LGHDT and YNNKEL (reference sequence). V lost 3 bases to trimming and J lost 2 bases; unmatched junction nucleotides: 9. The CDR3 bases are TGTGCCAGCAGCCAGGCCGATGGCGGGGGTAACACCGGGGAGCTGTTTTTT. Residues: CASSQADGGGNTGELFF.

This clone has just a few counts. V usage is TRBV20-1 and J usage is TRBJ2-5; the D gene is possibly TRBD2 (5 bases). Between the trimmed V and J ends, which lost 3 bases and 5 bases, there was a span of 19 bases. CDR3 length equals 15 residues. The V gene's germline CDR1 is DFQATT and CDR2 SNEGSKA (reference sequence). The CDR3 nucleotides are TGCAGTGCTAGTCTGGACGGACTTCGCGGGGAGACCCAGTACTTC. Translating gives CSASLDGLRGETQYF.

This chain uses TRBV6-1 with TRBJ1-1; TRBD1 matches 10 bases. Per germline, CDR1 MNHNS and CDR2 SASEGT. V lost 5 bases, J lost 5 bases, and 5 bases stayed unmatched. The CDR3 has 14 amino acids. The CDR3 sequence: CASSTRTGGTEAFF. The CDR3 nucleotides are TGTGCCAGCAGTACCCGGACAGGGGGGACTGAAGCTTTCTTT.

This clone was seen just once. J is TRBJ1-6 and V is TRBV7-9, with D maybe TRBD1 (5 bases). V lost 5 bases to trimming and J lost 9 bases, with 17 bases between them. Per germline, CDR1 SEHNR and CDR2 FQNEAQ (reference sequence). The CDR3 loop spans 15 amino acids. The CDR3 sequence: CASSPKGRGGSPLHF. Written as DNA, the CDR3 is TGTGCCAGCAGCCCTAAAGGGAGGGGAGGTTCACCCCTCCACTTT.

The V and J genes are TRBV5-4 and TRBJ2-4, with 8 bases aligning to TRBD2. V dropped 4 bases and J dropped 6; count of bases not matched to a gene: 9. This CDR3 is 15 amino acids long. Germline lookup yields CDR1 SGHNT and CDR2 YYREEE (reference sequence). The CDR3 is CASSPAGGRVNIQYF. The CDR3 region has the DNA TGTGCCAGCAGCCCGGCGGGGGGCCGGGTAAACATTCAGTACTTC.

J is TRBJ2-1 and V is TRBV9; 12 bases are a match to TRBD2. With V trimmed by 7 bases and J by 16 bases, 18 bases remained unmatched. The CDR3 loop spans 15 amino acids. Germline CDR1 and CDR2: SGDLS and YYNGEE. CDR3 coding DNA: TGTGCCAGCTCCAAGGGGGCTAGCGGGAGGGAAAGTTCATTCTTC. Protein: CASSKGASGRESSFF.

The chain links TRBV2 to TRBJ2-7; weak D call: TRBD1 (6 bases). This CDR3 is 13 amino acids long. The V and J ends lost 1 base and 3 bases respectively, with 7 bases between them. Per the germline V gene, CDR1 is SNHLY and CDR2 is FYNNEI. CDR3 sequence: CASSEDRVYEQYF. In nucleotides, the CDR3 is TGTGCCAGCAGTGAAGACAGGGTCTACGAGCAGTACTTC.

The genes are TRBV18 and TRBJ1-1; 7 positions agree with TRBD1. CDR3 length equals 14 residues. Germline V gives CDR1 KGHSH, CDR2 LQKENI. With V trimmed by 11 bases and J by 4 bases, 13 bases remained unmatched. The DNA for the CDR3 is TGTGCCGATAAATCAGGGCAGGGGGGCACTGAAGCTTTCTTT. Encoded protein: CADKSGQGGTEAFF.

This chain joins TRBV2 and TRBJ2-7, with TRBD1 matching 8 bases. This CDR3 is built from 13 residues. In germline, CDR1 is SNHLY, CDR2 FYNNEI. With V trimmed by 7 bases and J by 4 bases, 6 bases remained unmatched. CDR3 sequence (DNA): TGTGCCAGCACCCCAGGGGGCGAGTACGAGCAGTACTTC. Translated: CASTPGGEYEQYF.